Sequencing of this TCR beta chain was carried out in a study of STAT3 mutations in large granular lymphocyte leukemia. Overall study context: Immunosuppressive therapy was given to more than half of T-LGLL patients. Overall study results and limits: Every T-LGLL patient had at least one immunodominant TCRbeta clonotype.

Germline CDR1 reads LNHNV; CDR2 reads YYDKDF (reference sequence). The CDR3 covers 15 residues. Trimming removed 5 bases at V and 5 bases at J, with 18 bases between. To note about this clone: The target antigen is unknown.

Sequenced by immunoSEQ multiplex PCR; TCRdb stores in-frame clones only, minus some. This repertoire shows 10,000 to 15,000 clones, over 75% found once; its top ten account for roughly 12%. The sequencing sample was made of PBMCs. The receptor comes from a human donor with T large granular lymphocyte leukemia. Some clones in this sample may be carry-over from other donors' samples. This chain connects TRBV15 to TRBJ1-2; TRBD1 is a possible D gene (5 bases). The CDR3 loop reads CATSSAGVRGYGYTF. Written as DNA, the CDR3 is TGTGCCACCAGCTCCGCTGGGGTTAGGGGTTATGGCTACACCTTC.